This T cell receptor (beta chain) was observed in a study of vaccination and CD4 T cells after COVID-19. For the study at large: Cells received overlapping spike peptides from SARS-CoV-2, HCoV-NL63, HCoV-OC43 and HCoV-229E as stimulation. Findings of the study overall: In convalescent patients, a median roughly 90% of reactive clones appeared only post-vaccination. Convalescent patients were relatively few, and early post-infection timepoints were missing.

Specified time point: late sampling 161 to 241 days after vaccination in three convalescent patients. Treatment of the sample: roughly 10-day PBMC culture with coronavirus spike peptide pools or control peptides (ViraFEST assay). Peptide pools at roughly 11 ug/ml, together with roughly 10 IU/ml IL-2, were added to cultures of two million PBMCs per well. Germline-derived CDR1 and CDR2 are KGHSH and LQKENI. V lost 3 bases to trimming and J lost 5 bases, with 9 bases between them. CDR3 size: 13 residues. At the Johns Hopkins FTIC core, DNA taken from cultured CD4+ T cells was sequenced by way of the Oncomine TCR Beta short-read assay. MiXCR, run by TCRdb on the PCR reads, gives a single entry per CDR3 protein. The data contain 16,000 or so distinct CDR3 sequences, about 45% of them singletons. Note on this clonotype: Its target is not known.

The sample consisted of CD4+ T cells from blood, cultured in vitro, taken about 7 months after SARS-CoV-2 vaccination. The J gene is TRBJ2-3, the V gene TRBV18; D call uncertain. This clonotype was obtained from a human donor who had recovered from COVID-19. CDR3 sequence: CASSPIPLDTQYF. Here the CDR3 DNA reads TGTGCCAGCTCACCTATCCCCCTAGATACGCAGTATTTT.